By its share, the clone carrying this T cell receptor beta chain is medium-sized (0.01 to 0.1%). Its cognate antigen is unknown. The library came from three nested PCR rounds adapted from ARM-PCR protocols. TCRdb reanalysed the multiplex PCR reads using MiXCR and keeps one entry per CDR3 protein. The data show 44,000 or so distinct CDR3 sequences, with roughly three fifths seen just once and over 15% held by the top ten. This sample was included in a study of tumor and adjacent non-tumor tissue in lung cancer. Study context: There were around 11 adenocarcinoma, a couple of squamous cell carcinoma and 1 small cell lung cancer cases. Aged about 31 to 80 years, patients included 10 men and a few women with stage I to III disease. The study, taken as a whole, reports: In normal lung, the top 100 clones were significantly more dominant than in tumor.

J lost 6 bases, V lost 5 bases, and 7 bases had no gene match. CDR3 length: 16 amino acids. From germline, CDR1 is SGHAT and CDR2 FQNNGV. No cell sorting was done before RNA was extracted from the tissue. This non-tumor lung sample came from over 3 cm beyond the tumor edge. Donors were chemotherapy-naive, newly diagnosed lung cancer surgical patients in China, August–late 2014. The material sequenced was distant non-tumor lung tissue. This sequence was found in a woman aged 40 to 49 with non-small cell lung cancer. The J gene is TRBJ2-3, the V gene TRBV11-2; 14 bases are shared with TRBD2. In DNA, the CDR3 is TGTGCCAGCAGCCCAAGGACTAGCGGGGGGCTGGATACGCAGTATTTT. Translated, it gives CASSPRTSGGLDTQYF.